A single T cell receptor (beta chain) is shown here with its context. This clone was counted between two and nine times. There is no known antigen for this receptor. No base-level quality is on record; no much larger clone is a single base apart. This sample is drawn from a study of PD-L1 blockade in urothelial cancer (dated by TCRdb to the late 2010s). For the study in its entirety: All patients started therapy around 2014 and received atezolizumab 1,200 mg intravenously every 3 weeks. Pretreatment tumor samples, along with matched peripheral blood collected serially before and after atezolizumab treatment, underwent TCR sequencing. Some 30 patients had pretreatment blood TCR-seq, roughly 25 had at least one posttreatment blood collection, and roughly 25 had tumor TCR-seq. An ECOG performance status of 0 or 1 was recorded for the patients, and 0 to 3 prior chemotherapy regimens had been received by the patients. A median of roughly 140,000 T cells and some 84,000 unique TCRs was obtained from blood samples, and a median clonality of around 0.08 was observed. About nine tenths of the roughly 29 patients were identified as males with urothelial cancer of bladder origin, and a prior smoking history was reported by 18 of 29 patients. Blood samples were analyzed 3 weeks after the start of treatment (second dose) and 6 weeks after the start of treatment. Nine patients achieved durable clinical benefit and about 19 did not. Somatic, immune and clinical correlates of response to PD-L1 blockade with atezolizumab in urothelial cancer were the focus of an exploratory multi-omic analysis. Durable clinical benefit meant progression-free survival longer than 6 months, and TCR features were also tested against progression-free and overall survival. In the same patients who had TCR sequencing, pretreatment tumors also underwent whole exome sequencing and RNA sequencing.

Study-level results and caveats: At 3 weeks after the start of treatment, tumor-associated TCR clones in peripheral blood had expanded more in patients with durable benefit (n ≈ 24, p = 0.022). Because the sample size was small (n of about 29) and many exploratory analyses were performed, the results are intended to be hypothesis-generating. Improved progression-free and overall survival was found to be associated with pretreatment peripheral blood TCR clonality below the median.

CDR1 and CDR2, looked up from the germline V gene, are MDHEN and SYDVKM. The CDR3 goes from the cysteine to the phenylalanine over 15 residues. CDR3 DNA only is kept here, 45 bases in frame from base 1. V drops 3 bases and J drops 8 bases, leaving 16 bases in between. Each PCR received spiked-in synthetic TCR analog templates so that absolute template abundance could be estimated from read counts. The immunoSEQ assay was used to amplify TCRbeta CDR3 regions from genomic DNA with bias-controlled V and J gene primers. Sequencing of rearranged TCRbeta segments was done at approximately 20X coverage. From the authors' description of their analysis: Sequencing errors were corrected by clustering, and CDR3s were annotated against IMGT so that V, D and J genes could be assigned. Downstream analyses used only productive TCRbeta rearrangements, leaving out any out-of-frame or stop-codon sequences. Clonality was calculated as one minus the Shannon entropy normalized by the log of the number of unique productive sequences. Clones differing between time points or between blood and tumor were identified using Fisher's exact test with Benjamini-Hochberg correction, with an adjusted p below 0.01 applied as the threshold. Held by TCRdb, this immuneACCESS table contains in-frame sequences only and omits some clones. Under half of the omission traces to an unresolved V gene where checked; the cause of the rest is unknown. The DNA was the basis for D and trimming; V, J and clone size are from that table. The table for this sample lists about 48,000 clones; approximately 78% of them were counted only once. The ten largest account for over 8.5% of the sample.

According to the study, the label for this sample's time point signals: peripheral blood 6 weeks after treatment start. A cohort of about 30 patients with locally advanced or metastatic urothelial carcinoma, treated at Memorial Sloan Kettering on a trial protocol, was included. Peripheral blood mononuclear cells were collected pretreatment and during treatment, with between 1 and 8 total time points per patient. The Qiagen DNeasy Blood extraction kit was used to purify genomic DNA from total PBMCs and tumor samples. Collected pretreatment and during treatment, PBMCs were isolated and stored as previously described.

This sequence uses TRBV28 and TRBJ1-4; the D gene assignment is ambiguous. The sequencing here drew on PBMCs, taken around atezolizumab (anti-PD-L1) treatment. This TCR derives from a man between 65 and 85 years old with urothelial cancer. The CDR3 corresponds to CASSFSAVWEEKLFF. The sequenced DNA: TGTGCCAGCAGTTTTTCGGCCGTTTGGGAGGAAAAACTGTTTTTT.